These T cell receptor beta chains were read from a single sample in a study of tumor and adjacent non-tumor tissue in lung cancer. TCRdb ran MiXCR on the multiplex PCR reads and lists one entry per CDR3 protein. This table holds tens of thousands of distinct CDR3 sequences, 65% to 90% found once. Sequencing used lung tumor tissue. These receptors originate from a woman aged 45-65 years with non-small cell lung cancer. The CDR3 runs from the conserved cysteine through the conserved F or W. The order of the fields is J gene, clone size, V gene, D gene, CDR3 protein, CDR3 DNA. The D gene is left open where the match is weak. A row's size may be missing; if present it is once, few, many or a size class.

>TRBJ2-7|.|TRBV28|TRBD2
CANSLRLAGGYEQYF
TGTGCCAACAGTTTACGACTAGCTGGAGGATACGAGCAGTACTTC
>TRBJ2-4|once|TRBV20-1|TRBD2
CTATTGTSLWNIQYF
TGCACTGCAACCACCGGGACTAGTCTTTGGAACATTCAATACTTC
>TRBJ2-3|.|TRBV4-1|TRBD2
CASSQSTSGGPDKQYF
TGCGCCAGCAGCCAATCGACTAGCGGAGGCCCAGATAAGCAGTATTTT
>TRBJ2-7|.|TRBV6-6|TRBD2
CASMSRLASYEQYF
TGTGCCAGCATGTCGAGACTAGCATCCTACGAGCAGTACTTC
>TRBJ1-1|.|TRBV5-6|.
CDSSLSLSRREAFF
TGTGACAGCAGCTTGTCCTTGTCCAGGCGGGAAGCTTTCTTT
>TRBJ2-3|.|TRBV28|.
CAISQRGMQYF
TGTGCCATCAGTCAGAGGGGTATGCAGTATTTT
>TRBJ2-7|.|TRBV20-1|.
CSAHSVTSYEQYF
TGCAGTGCTCATTCGGTTACGTCCTACGAGCAGTACTTC
>TRBJ2-3|.|TRBV11-2|TRBD2
CASSLDTDLAGADTQYF
TGTGCCAGCAGCTTGGACACGGATCTAGCGGGAGCAGATACGCAGTATTTT
>TRBJ2-3|.|TRBV20-1|.
CSARNLAGHADTQYF
TGCAGTGCTAGAAATTTAGCTGGCCATGCAGATACGCAGTATTTT
>TRBJ2-1|few|TRBV19|.
CASSISGYEQFF
TGTGCCAGTAGTATTTCCGGGTATGAGCAGTTCTTC
>TRBJ2-3|.|TRBV4-2|TRBD2
CASCQVTSGTTYTQYF
TGTGCCAGCTGCCAAGTGACTAGCGGGACCACATATACGCAGTATTTT
>TRBJ2-7|medium-sized|TRBV20-1|TRBD2
CSARSGGVYEQYF
TGCAGTGCTCGTTCGGGGGGGGTCTACGAGCAGTACTTC
>TRBJ2-1|.|TRBV30|.
CAWSARYNDQFF
TGTGCCTGGAGTGCAAGGTACAATGACCAGTTCTTC
>TRBJ2-7|.|TRBV20-1|TRBD1
CSARTGNSYEQYF
TGCAGTGCGCGGACAGGCAACTCCTACGAACAGTACTTC
>TRBJ2-1|.|TRBV6-5|TRBD2
CASSYNLGGNSYNEEFF
TGTGCCAGCAGTTACAATCTCGGGGGGAACTCCTACAATGAGGAGTTCTTC
>TRBJ2-5|.|TRBV20-1|.
CSPRAGQQETQCF
TGCAGTCCTAGAGCTGGGCAGCAAGAGACCCAGTGCTTC
>TRBJ1-5|.|TRBV7-2|.
CASRSGLNQPQHF
TGTGCCAGCAGGTCAGGACTAAATCAGCCCCAGCATTTT
>TRBJ1-4|.|TRBV5-4|TRBD1
CARSPAPDREEELFF
TGTGCCAGGAGCCCGGCCCCGGACAGGGAAGAAGAACTGTTTTTT
>TRBJ2-1|.|TRBV11-2|TRBD2
CASTLEGGGSSNNEQFF
TGTGCCAGCACACTAGAGGGCGGGGGAAGCTCCAACAATGAGCAGTTCTTC
>TRBJ1-1|.|TRBV4-1|.
CASSQDLYRVGTEAPF
TGCGCCAGCAGCCAAGATCTCTATAGGGTCGGCACTGAAGCTCCCTTT
>TRBJ2-7|many|TRBV10-3|.
CAISEGYEQYF
TGTGCCATCAGCGAGGGCTACGAGCAGTACTTC
>TRBJ2-7|.|TRBV20-1|TRBD1
CSGPTGGSYEQHF
TGCAGCGGCCCAACAGGGGGTAGCTACGAGCAGCACTTC
>TRBJ1-1|.|TRBV4-2|.
CASNQDGGRGIEAFF
TGTGCCAGCAACCAAGACGGGGGGCGGGGGATTGAAGCTTTCTTT
>TRBJ2-7|medium-sized|TRBV6-1|.
CASSDPASEQYF
TGTGCCAGCAGCGACCCCGCGTCCGAGCAGTACTTC
>TRBJ2-7|.|TRBV20-1|.
CSASESRDDNSYEQYF
TGCAGTGCTTCCGAATCGAGAGACGATAATTCCTACGAGCAGTACTTC
>TRBJ2-1|.|TRBV6-5|.
CASNYSCGRGYNEQFF
TGTGCCAGCAATTACTCTTGCGGACGGGGATACAATGAGCAGTTCTTC
>TRBJ2-7|.|TRBV4-1|.
CASSPGTSTPYEYYF
TGCGCCAGCAGTCCCGGGACATCCACCCCCTACGAGTATTACTTC
>TRBJ2-3|.|TRBV6-1|.
CASSWNNADTQYF
TGTGCCAGCAGTTGGAACAATGCAGATACACAGTATTTT
>TRBJ2-2|few|TRBV20-1|.
CSAAREQGGELLF
TGCAGTGCCGCCAGGGAGCAAGGCGGGGAGCTGCTTTTT
>TRBJ2-7|.|TRBV6-2/TRBV6-3|.
CVSSYGRVRSEHYF
TGTGTCAGCAGTTACGGGCGGGTCCGCAGCGAGCATTACTTC
>TRBJ2-5|once|TRBV5-5|.
CASTLLALQETQYF
TGTGCCAGCACCTTGTTGGCGCTTCAAGAGACCCAGTACTTC
>TRBJ2-3|.|TRBV20-1|.
CNARGRSNRVSTDTQYF
TGCAATGCTAGAGGCCGGTCTAACAGGGTTAGCACAGATACGCAGTATTTT
>TRBJ2-7|.|TRBV20-1|.
CSARDDGEQYF
TGCAGTGCTAGAGATGACGGTGAACAGTACTTC
>TRBJ2-5|many|TRBV7-9|.
CASSLVLVGIPETQYF
TGTGCCAGCAGCTTAGTTCTAGTCGGGATCCCAGAGACCCAGTACTTC
>TRBJ2-7|few|TRBV11-2|.
CTSSWGRGTYERYF
.
>TRBJ1-1|once|TRBV4-1|.
CASSQGITVTEVFF
TGCGCCAGCAGCCAAGGGATTACAGTCACTGAAGTTTTCTTT
>TRBJ1-3|.|TRBV6-5|TRBD1
CASTRQGGGNTMYF
TGCGCCAGCACTAGACAGGGCGGTGGAAACACCATGTATTTT
>TRBJ2-5|.|TRBV20-1|.
CITPNINFQETQYF
TGCATTACTCCGAACATTAACTTTCAAGAGACCCAGTACTTC
>TRBJ2-5|.|TRBV28|.
CDSTPEGRETQYF
TGTGACAGCACTCCCGAGGGACGAGAGACCCAGTACTTC
>TRBJ2-1|.|TRBV10-3|TRBD2
CAISTSGENSEQFF
TGTGCGATCAGTACTAGCGGTGAAAACAGTGAGCAGTTCTTC
>TRBJ2-1|.|TRBV29-1|TRBD2
CSVYSGTSYSEQFF
TGCAGCGTTTATAGCGGGACTTCCTACAGTGAGCAGTTCTTC
>TRBJ2-7|.|TRBV20-1|.
CSARVRNEQYF
TGCAGTGCTAGGGTAAGGAACGAGCAGTATTTC
>TRBJ2-7|medium-sized|TRBV11-2|.
CASSQSSVSYEQYF
TGTGCCAGCAGCCAGTCGTCAGTTTCCTACGAGCAGTACTTC
>TRBJ2-3|.|TRBV4-1|.
CANSQDRVAVVDRQYF
TGCGCCAACAGCCAAGATCGAGTAGCGGTCGTAGATAGGCAGTATTTT
>TRBJ1-2|.|TRBV29-1|.
CSVSTSDYGYAF
TGCAGCGTTTCTACTTCGGATTATGGCTACGCCTTC
>TRBJ2-5|.|TRBV4-1|.
CAISHAGYRYETQYF
TGCGCCATCAGCCATGCGGGTTATCGGTATGAGACCCAGTACTTC
>TRBJ2-7|many|TRBV7-2|.
CASTSYGLTYEQYF
TGTGCCAGCACCTCCTATGGGCTTACCTACGAGCAGTACTTC
>TRBJ2-3|medium-sized|TRBV29-1|TRBD2
CSVAGGLSTDTQYF
TGCAGCGTTGCGGGGGGTCTGTCCACAGATACGCAGTATTTT
>TRBJ1-1|.|TRBV11-2|.
CARSLRTPQGDTEAFF
TGTGCCAGAAGCCTACGTACTCCACAGGGCGACACAGAAGCTTTCTTT
>TRBJ2-7|.|TRBV11-2|.
CASSLAGVTAYERHF
TGTGCCAGCAGCTTAGCAGGGGTAACCGCCTACGAGCGGCACTTC
>TRBJ1-2|few|TRBV20-1|.
CSAKNRDGVYTF
TGCAGTGCTAAGAACCGGGACGGGGTGTATACCTTC
>TRBJ2-2|once|TRBV29-1|.
CSAGRSSGELFF
TGCAGTGCTGGGAGGAGCTCCGGGGAGCTGTTTTTT
>TRBJ2-5|medium-sized|TRBV6-1|.
CASRIGQSWGETQYF
TGTGCCAGCAGGATCGGACAGTCATGGGGAGAGACCCAGTACTTC
>TRBJ1-1|.|TRBV4-1|.
CANSQDRNRANTETFF
TGCGCCAACAGCCAAGATCGTAACAGGGCGAACACTGAAACTTTCTTT
>TRBJ2-1|few|TRBV2|TRBD2
CASSVGSGGYNEQFF
TGTGCCAGCAGTGTTGGTAGCGGGGGCTACAATGAGCAGTTCTTC
>TRBJ1-1|.|TRBV28|TRBD1
CASSSSWTGATEGFF
TGTGCCAGCAGTTCATCCTGGACAGGGGCGACTGAAGGTTTCTTT
>TRBJ2-7|many|TRBV6-2/TRBV6-3|TRBD2
CASSYQAGLAYEQYF
TGTGCCAGCAGTTACCAAGCGGGGCTTGCCTACGAGCAGTACTTC
>TRBJ2-7|.|TRBV10-3|TRBD2
CAISDSSGSSYEQYF
TGTGCCATCAGTGACTCTAGCGGGAGTTCCTACGAGCAATACTTC
>TRBJ2-7|.|TRBV5-1|TRBD1
CGNSLHGQENYEQYF
TGCGGCAACAGCTTGCATGGACAGGAAAACTACGAGCAGTACTTC
>TRBJ2-7|once|TRBV20-1|.
CSARLIERPSYEQYF
TGCAGTGCTAGATTAATCGAGCGACCCAGCTACGAGCAGTACTTC